Listed below are T cell receptor beta chains from one sample, sequenced in a study of T cell clonotyping in hematopoietic cell transplantation. This table comes from immunoSEQ multiplex PCR, and its TCRdb copy is limited to in-frame clones, with some not included. The sample lists about 5,100 clones, around 30% seen once, with roughly 17% in the top ten. The source was peripheral blood mononuclear cells, collected before stem cell transplant. These receptors came from a man aged 50-59 years with myelofibrosis. Some clones in this sample may be carry-over from other donors' samples. CDR3s include the opening cysteine and the closing phenylalanine or tryptophan. Each record gives: V gene, clone size, D gene, J gene, CDR3 protein, CDR3 DNA. A D gene is named only where the DNA matches it firmly. Size values are once, few and many counts, or a class for expanded clones, and some rows have none.

V: TRBV30; size: few; D: TRBD1; J: TRBJ1-2; CDR3: CAWSSRDRMGGYTF; DNA: TGTGCCTGGAGTAGCCGGGACAGAATGGGTGGCTACACCTTC
V: TRBV30; size: NA; D: NA; J: TRBJ1-5; CDR3: CAWSLSLSQPQHF; DNA: TGTGCCTGGAGTCTTTCGCTATCTCAGCCCCAGCATTTT
V: TRBV11-3; size: NA; D: TRBD1; J: TRBJ1-2; CDR3: CASSPGQTLGDGYTF; DNA: TGTGCCAGCAGCCCGGGACAGACGTTAGGGGATGGCTACACCTTC
V: TRBV2; size: few; D: NA; J: TRBJ2-7; CDR3: CASSGSAGNYEQYF; DNA: TGTGCCAGCAGTGGCTCGGCAGGAAACTACGAGCAGTACTTC
V: TRBV6-5; size: NA; D: NA; J: TRBJ1-1; CDR3: CASKRTGRYTEAFF; DNA: TGTGCCAGCAAAAGAACAGGGCGATACACTGAAGCTTTCTTT
V: TRBV30; size: few; D: NA; J: TRBJ2-7; CDR3: CAWSDYVRGREQYF; DNA: TGTGCCTGGAGTGATTATGTGCGGGGTCGGGAGCAGTACTTC
V: TRBV30; size: NA; D: TRBD1; J: TRBJ2-3; CDR3: CALEAGTGFNTQYF; DNA: TGTGCCTTGGAGGCTGGGACAGGGTTCAATACGCAGTATTTT
V: TRBV30; size: NA; D: NA; J: TRBJ1-1; CDR3: CAWSSQSTEAFF; DNA: TGTGCCTGGAGTTCACAGTCCACTGAAGCTTTCTTT
V: TRBV30; size: once; D: NA; J: TRBJ1-5; CDR3: CAWSRQSGQPQHF; DNA: TGTGCCTGGAGTCGACAGTCAGGGCAGCCCCAGCATTTT
V: TRBV28; size: NA; D: NA; J: TRBJ2-1; CDR3: CASSLDWGHEQFF; DNA: TGTGCCAGCAGTTTAGACTGGGGACATGAGCAGTTCTTC
V: TRBV4-2; size: NA; D: NA; J: TRBJ1-1; CDR3: CASSRPVNTEAFF; DNA: TGTGCCAGCAGCCGACCTGTAAACACTGAAGCTTTCTTT
V: TRBV4-1; size: NA; D: TRBD1; J: TRBJ2-7; CDR3: CASSLGTGATREQYF; DNA: TGCGCCAGCAGCCTTGGGACAGGGGCGACGAGGGAGCAGTACTTC
V: TRBV30; size: NA; D: TRBD1; J: TRBJ1-5; CDR3: CAWGQGASSQPQHF; DNA: TGTGCCTGGGGACAGGGGGCATCGAGTCAGCCCCAGCATTTT
V: TRBV29-1; size: few; D: NA; J: TRBJ1-2; CDR3: CSVEVIDGWGYTF; DNA: TGCAGCGTTGAAGTGATTGATGGGTGGGGCTACACCTTC
V: TRBV30; size: few; D: NA; J: TRBJ1-5; CDR3: CAWSGGWDQPQHF; DNA: TGTGCCTGGAGTGGGGGGTGGGATCAGCCCCAGCATTTT
V: TRBV5-6; size: few; D: NA; J: TRBJ1-1; CDR3: CASSLVIDTEAFF; DNA: TGTGCCAGCAGCCTAGTAATCGACACTGAAGCTTTCTTT
V: TRBV6-5; size: NA; D: NA; J: TRBJ2-7; CDR3: CASSYGRPPYEQYF; DNA: TGTGCCAGCAGTTACGGACGGCCCCCTTACGAGCAGTACTTC
V: TRBV30; size: NA; D: NA; J: TRBJ1-2; CDR3: CAWSVLGYLDGYTF; DNA: TGTGCCTGGAGTGTACTGGGGTATCTCGATGGCTACACCTTC
V: TRBV2; size: few; D: NA; J: TRBJ2-7; CDR3: CASSEGQSPYEQYF; DNA: TGTGCCAGCAGTGAAGGACAGAGTCCCTACGAGCAGTACTTC
V: TRBV6-5; size: NA; D: TRBD1; J: TRBJ1-2; CDR3: CASSSGTGRANYGYTF; DNA: TGTGCCAGCAGTTCCGGGACAGGGAGGGCTAACTATGGCTACACCTTC
V: TRBV30; size: few; D: NA; J: TRBJ2-3; CDR3: CAWSVSADTQYF; DNA: TGTGCCTGGAGTGTATCTGCAGATACGCAGTATTTT
V: TRBV6-6; size: NA; D: NA; J: TRBJ2-6; CDR3: CASSYLGANVLTF; DNA: TGTGCCAGCAGTTATTTAGGGGCCAACGTCCTGACTTTC
V: TRBV30; size: NA; D: NA; J: TRBJ1-3; CDR3: CAWNVGENTIYF; DNA: TGTGCCTGGAATGTAGGCGAAAACACCATATATTTT
V: TRBV30; size: NA; D: NA; J: TRBJ1-4; CDR3: CAWSGPGLWERKLFF; DNA: TGTGCCTGGAGCGGTCCCGGACTCTGGGAACGAAAACTGTTTTTT
V: TRBV2; size: few; D: NA; J: TRBJ2-7; CDR3: CASGIGYEQYF; DNA: TGTGCCAGCGGGATCGGCTACGAGCAGTACTTC
V: TRBV6-7; size: medium-sized; D: NA; J: TRBJ2-7; CDR3: CASSYSETRELDYEQYF; DNA: TGTGCCAGCAGTTACTCGGAGACTCGCGAACTCGACTACGAGCAGTACTTC
V: TRBV30; size: NA; D: NA; J: TRBJ2-1; CDR3: CACGIRPQFF; DNA: TGTGCCTGTGGAATTAGGCCACAGTTCTTC
V: TRBV6-5; size: NA; D: NA; J: TRBJ2-5; CDR3: CATRSGRQKGQYF; DNA: TGTGCCACCCGCTCTGGCAGGCAAAAGGGGCAGTACTTC
V: TRBV25-1; size: few; D: NA; J: TRBJ1-2; CDR3: CASSDRGYGYTF; DNA: TGTGCCAGCAGTGACAGGGGCTATGGCTACACCTTC
V: TRBV6-5; size: few; D: NA; J: TRBJ1-1; CDR3: CASGTNTEAFF; DNA: TGTGCCAGCGGAACGAACACTGAAGCTTTCTTT
V: TRBV30; size: NA; D: NA; J: TRBJ1-2; CDR3: CAWSHTGHAFNYGYTF; DNA: TGTGCCTGGAGTCATACCGGACATGCTTTTAACTATGGCTACACCTTC
V: TRBV30; size: NA; D: NA; J: TRBJ2-7; CDR3: CAWSDGRSSYEQYF; DNA: TGTGCCTGGAGCGATGGTAGAAGCTCCTACGAGCAGTACTTC
V: TRBV6-6; size: NA; D: NA; J: TRBJ1-1; CDR3: CASSPGRNTEAFF; DNA: TGTGCCAGCAGCCCAGGACGGAACACTGAAGCTTTCTTT
V: TRBV7-2; size: few; D: NA; J: TRBJ2-7; CDR3: CASSLQGSSYEQYF; DNA: TGTGCCAGCAGCTTACAGGGGAGCTCCTACGAGCAGTACTTC
V: TRBV30; size: NA; D: NA; J: TRBJ1-1; CDR3: CAWSPGDTEAFF; DNA: TGTGCCTGGAGTCCAGGGGATACTGAAGCTTTCTTT
V: TRBV30; size: NA; D: NA; J: TRBJ1-4; CDR3: CAWRAQGTNEKLFF; DNA: TGTGCCTGGAGAGCACAGGGAACTAATGAAAAACTGTTTTTT
V: TRBV2; size: few; D: NA; J: TRBJ1-5; CDR3: CASSDRRYQPQHF; DNA: TGTGCCAGCAGTGACAGGCGCTATCAGCCCCAGCATTTT